The clone carrying this T cell receptor beta chain was counted at least ten times. Its antigen is not known. The data were obtained in a study of response to subunit inactivated influenza vaccine. The study, taken as a whole, reports: It was the authors' suggestion that each seasonal influenza vaccination recruits few new T cells.

The CDR3 totals 13 residues. V shed 1 base and J shed 3 bases, with 6 bases lying between them. MiXCR was run by TCRdb on the RT-PCR reads, yielding one entry per CDR3 protein. The sample lists about 480,000 distinct CDR3 sequences; approximately 10% were seen once. The source of this sequence is a man aged 45-65 years who received an inactivated influenza vaccine. Here the sequenced sample was PBMCs from blood, taken around seven weeks after vaccination. J is TRBJ1-1 and V is TRBV12-3 or TRBV12-4; D unresolved. As DNA, the CDR3 is TGTGCCAGCAGTTTAGGTCCGGACACTGAAGCTTTCTTT. This encodes CASSLGPDTEAFF.